This TCR beta chain is drawn from a study of T cell clonotyping in hematopoietic cell transplantation. CDR1 and CDR2 (germline): LNHDA, SQIVND (reference sequence). Trimming at V came to 6 bases and at J to 2 bases, leaving 11 bases not matched to a gene. The length of the CDR3 is 16 residues. Study results and limitations: CD4 and CD8 repertoire contributions could not be separated without sorting. Pathologically expanded recipient clonotypes increased progressively from day 30 to day 180 as diversity fell. Graft donor and pretransplant recipient Inverse Simpson Index values predicted broader posttransplant TCR diversity.

TCRdb's table, derived via immunoSEQ multiplex PCR, lists solely in-frame clones and lacks some. In the table there are about 36,000 clones, 80% to 90% of which are singletons. Notes on this clone: The antigen remains undetermined.

This sequence originates from a woman aged 40 to 49 in good health. Some clones in this sample may be carry-over from other donors' samples. J is TRBJ2-7 and V is TRBV19; 9 bases match TRBD2. The sample comprised peripheral blood mononuclear cells. The CDR3 sequence is CASSSREGTVAYEQYF. The CDR3 nucleotides read TGTGCCAGTAGCTCGCGGGAGGGAACAGTCGCCTACGAGCAGTACTTC. Full variable domain (missing parts from reference TRBV19 and TRBJ2-7): DGGITQSPKYLFRKEGQNVTLSCEQNLNHDAMYWYRQDPGQGLRLIYYSQIVNDFQKGDIAEGYSVSREKKESFPLTVTSAQKNPTAFYLCASSSREGTVAYEQYFGPGTRLTVT.